Listed here is a single TCR beta chain. What it binds is not known. An approximately 10-day culture period preceded the isolation of CD4+ T cells. Their SARS-CoV-2 infection, verified by PCR, occurred between March and December 2020. Each participant was given two doses of one vaccine (BNT162b2 or mRNA-1273). The method was immunoSEQ multiplex PCR; TCRdb's version includes in-frame clones alone and lacks a portion of them. The repertoire holds tens of thousands of clones, with around 79% as singletons. The sample comes from a study of vaccination effects on CD4 cells after COVID-19. This clonotype originated in a human donor who had a prior SARS-CoV-2 infection. Sequenced material: CD4+ T cells from PBMCs cultured without peptide, taken after COVID-19 vaccination.

The CDR3 DNA reads as TGCGCCAGCAGCTTAGCGGGAAGCTCCTACAATGAGCAGTTCTTC. Its protein is CASSLAGSSYNEQFF. The chain uses TRBV5-1 and TRBJ2-1; 7 nucleotides line up with TRBD2. There are 15 residues in the CDR3. J lost 0 bases, V lost 2 bases, and 2 bases had no gene match. Germline loops: CDR1 SGHRS, CDR2 YFSETQ.